One and the same sample provided the 10 T cell receptor beta chains below, sequenced in a study of T-cell reconstitution after alpha-beta-depleted transplantation in children. Using unique molecular identifiers, the investigators prepared the TCRbeta library. TCRdb ran MiXCR on the PCR reads and lists one entry per CDR3 protein. The data hold about 15,000 distinct CDR3 sequences, with roughly 8% observed a single time. The sample here was PBMCs, mostly from graft donor cells, taken 60 days after TCRalphabeta/CD19-depleted stem cell transplant. The source is a boy in the first two years of life who had a stem cell transplant for Wiskott-Aldrich syndrome, so the T cells may come from the graft donor.

The chain combines TRBV20-1 with TRBJ2-7; 14 bases are a match to TRBD2. Germline-derived CDR1 and CDR2 are DFQATT and SNEGSKA (reference sequence). CDR3 length: 15 amino acids. With V trimmed by 2 bases and J by 3 bases, 3 bases remained unmatched. The CDR3 DNA is TGCAGTGCTAGATCCGGGACTAGCGGGAGCTACGAGCAGTACTTC. Amino acids: CSARSGTSGSYEQYF.

Many counts were recorded for this clonotype. The chain carries TRBV10-3 and TRBJ2-1; 8 positions agree with TRBD2. The CDR3 totals 16 residues. V was clipped by 8 bases and J by 0 bases; unmatched bases: 9. Germline CDR1 ENHRY, CDR2 SYGVKD. This chain's CDR3 is CAIGKLAASSYNEQFF. CDR3 DNA sequence: TGTGCCATCGGGAAACTAGCGGCGAGCTCCTACAATGAGCAGTTCTTC.

This clonotype was counted a few times. This CDR3 is CASSKTVAGNQPQHF. The CDR3 coding sequence is TGTGCCAGCAGTAAGACAGTAGCGGGCAATCAGCCCCAGCATTTT. The chain employs TRBV28 and TRBJ1-5; tentative D call: TRBD1 (5 bases). This CDR3 has 15 residues. V lost 5 bases and J lost 2, with 13 bases in between. The germline gives CDR1 MDHEN, CDR2 SYDVKM.

The chain links TRBV4-1 to TRBJ2-7, with D perhaps matching TRBD2 (5 bases). V lost 2 bases, J lost 0 bases, and 14 bases lay in between. This CDR3 region has 16 residues. The germline CDR1 and CDR2 sequences are MGHRA and YSYEKL. Here the CDR3 reads CASSQSPNRDSYEQYF. The CDR3 coding sequence is TGCGCCAGCAGCCAATCGCCGAATCGGGACTCCTACGAGCAGTACTTC.

This clonotype occurred a few times. The chain links TRBV6-5 to TRBJ2-7; TRBD2 agrees at 8 bases. The germline CDR1 and CDR2 sequences are MNHEY and SVGAGI. CDR3 size: 14 residues. V was pared by 4 bases and J by 3 bases, with 5 bases of the junction left unmatched. CDR3 sequence: CASSLASGFYEQYF. The CDR3 bases are TGTGCCAGCAGTTTGGCTAGCGGGTTCTACGAGCAGTACTTC.

Many counts were recorded for this clonotype. The chain couples TRBV28 to TRBJ1-1; 7 nucleotides match TRBD1. V gave up 5 bases and J gave up 5 bases; unmatched junction bases: 11. This CDR3 has 15 amino acids. Germline values: CDR1 MDHEN, CDR2 SYDVKM. CDR3: CASSPQGGFGTEAFF. The CDR3 DNA reads as TGTGCCAGCAGTCCCCAGGGGGGGTTCGGAACTGAAGCTTTCTTT.

This clonotype was found a few times. The rearrangement links TRBV6-5 to TRBJ2-1, with 14 bases matching TRBD2. This CDR3 spans 17 amino acids. Germline V gives CDR1 MNHEY, CDR2 SVGAGI. The trim removed 0 bases at V and 6 bases at J, leaving 4 bases unmatched. The CDR3 loop reads CASSYSGLAGGLNEQFF. The CDR3 nucleotides read TGTGCCAGCAGTTACTCCGGACTAGCGGGAGGCCTCAATGAGCAGTTCTTC.

In this sample, this clonotype turned up a few times. The V gene is TRBV3-1, the J gene TRBJ1-2; unclear D gene. Germline CDR1 and CDR2: LGHDT and YNNKEL (reference sequence). This CDR3 region has 14 residues. Trimming removed 3 bases at V and 1 base at J, with 9 bases between. The CDR3 DNA reads as TGTGCCAGCAGCCACGGTAAATTTAACTATGGCTACACCTTC. This translates into CASSHGKFNYGYTF.

This clonotype was seen many times. This chain joins TRBV7-9 and TRBJ1-1; maybe TRBD1 (6 bases). The CDR3 length is 15 residues. Looked up from germline, CDR1 is SEHNR and CDR2 is FQNEAQ (reference sequence). Trimming removed 2 bases from V and 5 bases from J, with 15 bases in between. In DNA, the CDR3 is TGTGCCAGCAGCTTATTACAGGGACGGTTGACTGAAGCTTTCTTT. Translation: CASSLLQGRLTEAFF.

This clonotype has ten or more counts. The chain links TRBV25-1 to TRBJ2-6, with TRBD2 matching over 8 bases. The J segment lost 1 base and the V segment lost 5 bases, leaving 19 bases of the junction unmatched. Looked up from germline, CDR1 is MGHDK and CDR2 is SYGVNS. This CDR3 is 21 amino acids long. In DNA, the CDR3 is TGTGCCAGCAGTCCCAAGGGCGCTAGCGGGCCCCTAAGTTCTGGGGCCAACGTCCTGACTTTC. Protein: CASSPKGASGPLSSGANVLTF.